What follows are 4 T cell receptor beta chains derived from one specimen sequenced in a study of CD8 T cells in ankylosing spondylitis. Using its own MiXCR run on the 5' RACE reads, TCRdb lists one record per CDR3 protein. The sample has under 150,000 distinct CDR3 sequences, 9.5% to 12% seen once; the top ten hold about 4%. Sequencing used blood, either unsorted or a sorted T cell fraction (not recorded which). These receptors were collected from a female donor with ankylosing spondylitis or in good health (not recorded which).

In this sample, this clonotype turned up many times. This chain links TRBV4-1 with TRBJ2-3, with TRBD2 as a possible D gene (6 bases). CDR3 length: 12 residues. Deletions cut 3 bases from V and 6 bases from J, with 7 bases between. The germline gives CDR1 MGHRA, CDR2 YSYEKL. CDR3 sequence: CASSHAGDTQYF. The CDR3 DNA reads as TGCGCCAGCAGCCACGCGGGGGATACGCAGTATTTT.

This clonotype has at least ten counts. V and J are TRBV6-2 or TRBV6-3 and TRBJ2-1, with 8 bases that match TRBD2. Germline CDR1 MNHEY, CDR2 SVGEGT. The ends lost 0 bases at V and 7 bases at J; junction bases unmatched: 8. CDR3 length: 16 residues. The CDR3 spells CASSYSGGGSVNEQFF. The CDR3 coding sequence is TGTGCCAGCAGTTACTCTGGCGGGGGGTCTGTGAATGAGCAGTTCTTC.

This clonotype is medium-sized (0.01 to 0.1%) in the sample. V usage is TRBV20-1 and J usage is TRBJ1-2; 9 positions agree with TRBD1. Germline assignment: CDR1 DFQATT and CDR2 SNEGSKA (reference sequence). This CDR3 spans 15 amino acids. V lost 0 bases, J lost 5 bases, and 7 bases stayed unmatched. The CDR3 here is CSARDGGQGKYGYTF. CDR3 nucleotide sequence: TGCAGTGCTAGAGACGGCGGACAGGGGAAGTATGGCTACACCTTC.

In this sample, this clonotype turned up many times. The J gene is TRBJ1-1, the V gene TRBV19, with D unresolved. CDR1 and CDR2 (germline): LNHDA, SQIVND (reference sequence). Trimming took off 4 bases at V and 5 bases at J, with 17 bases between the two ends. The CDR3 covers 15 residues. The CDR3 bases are TGTGCCAGTAGTAACTACACCGTAACGTGGACTGAAGCTTTCTTT. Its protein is CASSNYTVTWTEAFF.